Listed below are T cell receptor beta chains from one sample, sequenced in a study of cytomegalovirus exposure and HLA in healthy donors. Assay: immunoSEQ multiplex PCR; the TCRdb copy retains only in-frame clones and omits some. The table shows roughly 100,000 clones, with roughly 75% occurring only once. The material sequenced was PBMCs. These receptor sequences come from a man aged 35-49 years in good health and CMV-seronegative. Both conserved end residues are part of each CDR3. D genes are given only for firm matches. The size entry is marked missing in some rows and otherwise reads once, few, many or a size class.

TRBD2	TRBJ2-5	TRBV29-1	NA	CSGLAGVNQETQYF	TGCAGCGGACTAGCGGGGGTAAACCAAGAGACCCAGTACTTC
TRBD1	TRBJ1-4	TRBV4-1	NA	CASSQDTGTGGEKLFF	TGCGCCAGCAGCCAAGACACCGGGACAGGGGGAGAAAAACTGTTTTTT
NA	TRBJ2-3	TRBV9	NA	CASSVAGSDTQYF	TGTGCCAGCAGCGTAGCAGGGTCAGATACGCAGTATTTT
NA	TRBJ2-1	TRBV6-1	NA	CASSEVGGGLGFEQFF	TGTGCCAGCAGTGAAGTGGGGGGGGGCTTAGGATTTGAGCAGTTCTTC
NA	TRBJ2-6	TRBV6-1	NA	CASNTNGAGANVLTF	TGTGCCAGCAATACGAACGGGGCTGGGGCCAACGTCCTGACTTTC
NA	TRBJ2-7	TRBV19	NA	CASSPRTRLSSYEQYF	TGTGCCAGTAGTCCGCGGACTCGTCTAAGCTCCTACGAGCAGTACTTC
TRBD2	TRBJ2-2	TRBV7-2	NA	CASSLDLAGGRTGELFF	TGTGCCAGCAGCTTAGACCTAGCGGGGGGGCGGACCGGGGAGCTGTTTTTT
NA	TRBJ2-1	TRBV5-4	NA	CASSLDAGSSYNEQFF	TGTGCCAGCAGCTTGGATGCGGGCAGCTCCTACAATGAGCAGTTCTTC
NA	TRBJ2-4	TRBV29-1	NA	CSVGGGGDIQYF	TGCAGCGTTGGAGGGGGAGGGGACATTCAGTACTTC
NA	TRBJ2-6	TRBV19	NA	CASSIYRSGANVLTF	TGTGCCAGTAGTATCTACCGCTCTGGGGCCAACGTCCTGACTTTC
NA	TRBJ1-1	TRBV9	NA	CASSTLSEHTEAFF	TGTGCCAGCAGCACCTTGAGCGAGCACACTGAAGCTTTCTTT
NA	TRBJ1-1	TRBV9	NA	CASSVGGIGTEAFF	TGTGCCAGCAGCGTAGGAGGAATTGGCACTGAAGCTTTCTTT
TRBD2	TRBJ2-3	TRBV4-1	few	CASSRTSGGSTDTQYF	TGCGCCAGCAGCCGGACTAGCGGGGGTAGCACAGATACGCAGTATTTT
NA	TRBJ2-3	TRBV5-6	NA	CASSITDTQYF	TGTGCCAGCAGTATCACAGATACGCAGTATTTT
NA	TRBJ1-1	TRBV2	NA	CASKVGRGTEAFF	TGTGCCAGCAAGGTTGGCAGGGGCACTGAAGCTTTCTTT
TRBD1	TRBJ2-7	TRBV18	once	CASSPNNVVRGREQYF	TGTGCCAGCTCACCAAATAATGTTGTCAGGGGGCGCGAGCAGTACTTC
TRBD1	TRBJ2-7	TRBV11-2	NA	CASSSHGTGNYEQYF	TGTGCCAGCAGCTCGCACGGGACAGGCAACTACGAGCAGTACTTC
TRBD1	TRBJ1-1	TRBV10-3	NA	CAITRGQTDTEAFF	TGTGCCATCACTCGGGGACAGACAGATACTGAAGCTTTCTTT
TRBD1	TRBJ2-2	TRBV2	NA	CASRGTGHTGELFF	TGTGCCAGCAGGGGGACAGGGCACACCGGGGAGCTGTTTTTT
TRBD1	TRBJ2-5	TRBV10-3	NA	CAISDPATGTQETQYF	TGTGCCATCAGTGATCCCGCGACAGGGACGCAAGAGACCCAGTACTTC
NA	TRBJ1-5	TRBV5-8	NA	CASSPLRGGRNQPQHF	TGTGCCAGCAGCCCCCTACGGGGGGGTAGGAATCAGCCCCAGCATTTT
TRBD1	TRBJ2-1	TRBV5-6	once	CASSLGQGEKFF	TGTGCCAGCAGCTTGGGACAGGGAGAAAAGTTCTTC
TRBD1	TRBJ2-5	TRBV7-9	NA	CASSLRLGQEHSRTQYF	TGTGCCAGCAGCTTACGTCTTGGACAGGAACACTCGCGGACCCAGTACTTC
NA	TRBJ1-4	TRBV12-5	NA	CASGPSTTNEKLFF	TGTGCTAGTGGCCCCAGTACAACTAATGAAAAACTGTTTTTT
NA	TRBJ2-1	TRBV7-5	NA	CARSLYGWASGGSDEQFF	TGTGCCAGAAGCTTATATGGTTGGGCTAGCGGGGGATCGGATGAGCAGTTCTTC
TRBD1	TRBJ2-1	TRBV25-1	NA	CASKTTGGDFYEQFF	TGTGCCAGCAAGACGACAGGGGGGGATTTCTATGAGCAGTTCTTC
NA	TRBJ1-1	TRBV2	once	CASRVAYDDTEAFF	TGTGCCAGCAGGGTAGCTTACGACGACACTGAAGCTTTCTTT
NA	TRBJ2-7	TRBV5-6	NA	CASSLGQPSYEQYF	TGTGCCAGCAGCTTGGGACAGCCTTCTTACGAGCAGTACTTC
TRBD1	TRBJ2-7	TRBV7-9	NA	CASSPRTGGREQYF	TGTGCCAGCAGCCCCCGGACAGGGGGTCGGGAGCAGTACTTC
NA	TRBJ2-7	TRBV5-1	NA	CASSFGGEQYF	TGCGCCAGCAGCTTCGGAGGGGAGCAGTACTTC
TRBD1	TRBJ2-1	TRBV2	NA	CASSIRQGDAEQFF	TGTGCCAGCAGCATCCGGCAGGGGGATGCAGAGCAGTTCTTC
NA	TRBJ2-5	TRBV11-1	NA	CASSPPSVNAWGTQYF	TGTGCCAGCAGTCCCCCTAGCGTCAATGCCTGGGGGACCCAGTACTTC
NA	TRBJ1-4	TRBV6-1	few	CASSEDRSPNEKLFF	TGTGCCAGCAGTGAAGACAGAAGCCCTAATGAAAAACTGTTTTTT
TRBD2	TRBJ2-7	TRBV6-6	once	CASRTSGTDYEQYF	TGTGCCAGCAGGACTAGCGGGACCGATTACGAGCAGTACTTC
TRBD1	TRBJ1-4	TRBV19	once	CASSARGQNEKLFF	TGTGCCAGTAGTGCACGGGGACAGAATGAAAAACTGTTTTTT
NA	TRBJ2-7	TRBV6-1	NA	CASRMEGGPFEQYF	TGTGCCAGCAGGATGGAGGGGGGGCCTTTTGAGCAGTACTTC
TRBD2	TRBJ2-5	TRBV6-5	NA	CASRGLAQETQYF	TGTGCCAGCAGAGGACTAGCACAAGAGACCCAGTACTTC
TRBD2	TRBJ2-1	TRBV7-9	NA	CASSPPPVAGYNEQFF	TGTGCCAGCAGCCCGCCACCAGTAGCGGGGTACAATGAGCAGTTCTTC
NA	TRBJ2-5	TRBV29-1	NA	CSVEANQETQYF	TGCAGCGTTGAGGCAAACCAAGAGACCCAGTACTTC
NA	TRBJ2-3	TRBV7-2	NA	CASSFRLGTDTQYF	TGTGCCAGCAGCTTTCGACTTGGCACAGATACGCAGTATTTT
NA	TRBJ1-3	TRBV2	NA	CASSELGRTRPSGNTIYF	TGTGCCAGCAGTGAACTAGGGAGAACACGGCCCTCTGGAAACACCATATATTTT
TRBD1	TRBJ1-1	TRBV10-2	NA	CASIQPGQGVQNTEAFF	TGCGCCAGCATACAACCGGGACAGGGAGTCCAGAACACTGAAGCTTTCTTT
NA	TRBJ1-3	TRBV6-6	once	CASSYSTSGGNTIYF	TGTGCCAGCAGTTACAGCACCTCGGGTGGAAACACCATATATTTT